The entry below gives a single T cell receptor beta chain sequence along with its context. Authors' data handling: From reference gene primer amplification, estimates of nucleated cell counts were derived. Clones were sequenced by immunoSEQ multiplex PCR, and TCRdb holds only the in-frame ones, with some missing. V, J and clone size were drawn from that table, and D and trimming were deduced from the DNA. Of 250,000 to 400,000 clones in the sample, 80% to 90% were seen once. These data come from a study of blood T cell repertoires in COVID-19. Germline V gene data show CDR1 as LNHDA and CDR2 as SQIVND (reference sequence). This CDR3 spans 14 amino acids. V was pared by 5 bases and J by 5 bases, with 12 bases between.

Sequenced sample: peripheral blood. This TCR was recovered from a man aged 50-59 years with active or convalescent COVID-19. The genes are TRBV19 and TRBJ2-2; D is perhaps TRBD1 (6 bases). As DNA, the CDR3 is TGTGCCAGTAGTTCCCACAGGGTTACCGGGGAGCTGTTTTTT. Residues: CASSSHRVTGELFF.